Presented here are 21 T cell receptor beta chains from one specimen sequenced in a study of high-grade serous ovarian cancer treatment subgroups. Tumor samples were taken before definitive surgery or chemotherapy. Assay used: immunoSEQ multiplex PCR; TCRdb lists only in-frame clones, some missing. Of about 5,200 clones listed, around 80% are singletons. Sequencing was performed on tumor tissue. These receptors originate from a human donor with high-grade serous ovarian cancer.

V and J are TRBV27 and TRBJ1-5; D uncertain. The germline V gene has CDR1 MNHEY and CDR2 SMNVEV (reference sequence). The CDR3 spans 13 residues. Trimming pared 3 bases from V and 0 bases from J, leaving 3 bases between. The DNA for the CDR3 is TGTGCCAGCAGTTTTGTTAGCAATCAGCCCCAGCATTTT. It is translated as CASSFVSNQPQHF.

The chain joins TRBV9 to TRBJ2-7, with D unresolved. The V end lost 0 bases, the J end lost 1 base, and 11 bases lay between the germline ends. The CDR3 sequence is 15 residues long. In germline, CDR1 is SGDLS, CDR2 YYNGEE. The CDR3 DNA reads as TGTGCCAGCAGCGTAGGCAAAGACCGATCCTACGAGCAGTACTTC. Protein sequence: CASSVGKDRSYEQYF.

The rearrangement uses TRBV2 and TRBJ2-2, with D perhaps assigned TRBD1 or TRBD2 (5 bases each). The germline V and J ends were trimmed by 7 bases and 1 base, with 19 bases remaining between them. The CDR3 is 17 residues long. CDR1 SNHLY and CDR2 FYNNEI come from the germline V gene. Written as DNA, the CDR3 is TGTGCCAGCATTCGAGACCGGGACGGATGGAACACCGGGGAGCTGTTTTTT. Encoded protein: CASIRDRDGWNTGELFF.

This clone occurred a few times. The J gene is TRBJ1-1, the V gene TRBV5-1, with 7 bases identical to TRBD1. The V and J ends lost 1 base and 5 bases, in that order; junction bases with no gene match: 14. The CDR3 has 17 residues. Germline V gene sequence: CDR1 SGHRS, CDR2 YFSETQ. The CDR3 here is CASSLNSQEGAMTEAFF. The CDR3 coding sequence is TGCGCCAGCAGCTTGAACTCCCAGGAGGGGGCAATGACTGAAGCTTTCTTT.

The chain links TRBV18 to TRBJ2-7; D is unresolved. V lost 4 bases and J 0 bases, leaving 7 bases between the germline ends. The CDR3 is 13 amino acids. Germline CDR1 reads KGHSH; CDR2 reads LQKENI. The CDR3 region has the DNA TGTGCCAGCTCACGAGAGAGCTCCTACGAGCAGTACTTC. Protein sequence: CASSRESSYEQYF. Full variable domain (remainder filled in from reference TRBV18 and TRBJ2-7): NAGVMQNPRHLVRRRGQEARLRCSPMKGHSHVYWYRQLPEEGLKFMVYLQKENIIDESGMPKERFSAEFPKEGPSILRIQQVVRGDSAAYFCASSRESSYEQYFGPGTRLTVT.

The CDR3 DNA is TGTGCCAGCAGTCCACGACGAGCGGACCAGCCCCAGCATTTT. Translated, it gives CASSPRRADQPQHF. The V gene is TRBV6-5, the J gene TRBJ1-5, with D unclear. Germline V gene lookup returns CDR1 MNHEY and CDR2 SVGAGI. This CDR3 spans 14 amino acids. V lost 5 bases, J lost 7 bases, and 15 bases lay in between.

This chain uses TRBV6-5 with TRBJ1-1, with D perhaps TRBD1 (5 bases). The germline CDR1 and CDR2 sequences are MNHEY and SVGAGI. The CDR3 runs 14 residues. V lost 0 bases to trimming and J lost 6 bases, with 11 bases between them. The CDR3 DNA is TGTGCCAGCAGTTACTCGGGGCCCGGTGCTGAAGCTTTCTTT. Translating gives CASSYSGPGAEAFF.

This clone is a singleton in its sample. The V call is TRBV10-2, the J call TRBJ1-2; D is uncertain. Germline loops: CDR1 WSHSY, CDR2 SAAADI. V lost 6 bases and J 5 bases, leaving 16 bases between the germline ends. The CDR3 contains 14 residues. The chain's CDR3 is CASSALGIWYGYTF. CDR3 coding DNA: TGCGCCAGCAGCGCCTTGGGGATATGGTATGGCTACACCTTC.

The J gene is TRBJ1-5, the V gene TRBV6-5; 9 nucleotides align to TRBD1. The CDR3 is 15 amino acids. V shed 6 bases and J 2 bases; nucleotides not matched to a gene: 5. Germline loops: CDR1 MNHEY, CDR2 SVGAGI. This chain's CDR3 is CASRTGGAGNQPQHF. In DNA, the CDR3 is TGTGCCAGCAGAACAGGGGGCGCGGGCAATCAGCCCCAGCATTTT.

The chain joins TRBV13 to TRBJ1-1; 7 positions match TRBD1. The germline CDR1 and CDR2 sequences are PRHDT and FYEKMQ (reference sequence). The CDR3 has 13 amino acids. Trimming took 4 bases from V and 11 from J; bases not matched to a gene: 10. CDR3 amino acids: CASSSTGTVIAFF. The CDR3 DNA is TGTGCCAGCAGCTCTACCGGGACAGTTATCGCTTTCTTT.

This clone was seen only a few times. This chain connects TRBV7-8 to TRBJ2-7, with D possibly TRBD1 on 6 matching bases. Germline CDR1 SGHVS, CDR2 FQNEAQ. V lost 6 bases and J lost 7, with 13 bases in between. CDR3 length: 12 amino acids. The CDR3 DNA sequence: TGTGCCAGCAGTCTGGGGGCCTTGGAGCAGTACTTC. Translation gives CASSLGALEQYF.

This clone turned up a few times. The J gene is TRBJ1-2, the V gene TRBV6-1; D unresolved. Germline V gene sequence: CDR1 MNHNS, CDR2 SASEGT. The CDR3 consists of 14 residues. V shed 8 bases and J shed 4 bases, with 17 bases lying between them. CDR3 nucleotides: TGTGCCAGCGGGAGAGGTGCTTCGGGCTATGGCTACACCTTC. Its protein is CASGRGASGYGYTF.

The chain is built from TRBV5-1 and TRBJ1-2; D gene uncertain. Germline lookup yields CDR1 SGHRS and CDR2 YFSETQ. There are 16 residues in the CDR3. The V end was cut by 1 base, the J end by 0 bases, with 13 bases between. CDR3 nucleotides: TGCGCCAGCAGCTTGAACGGCGGTTCGACTAACTATGGCTACACCTTC. Its protein is CASSLNGGSTNYGYTF.

This chain joins TRBV6-1 and TRBJ1-1; D is ambiguous. V lost 3 bases to trimming and J lost 0 bases, with 11 bases between them. The CDR3 runs 15 residues. Germline V lookup: CDR1 MNHNS, CDR2 SASEGT. The CDR3: CASSEGRWLNTEAFF. CDR3 sequence (DNA): TGTGCCAGCAGTGAGGGTCGCTGGTTGAACACTGAAGCTTTCTTT.

This clone was counted between two and nine times. The chain links TRBV7-3 to TRBJ1-5; D not resolved. Trimming cost V 5 bases and J 5 bases, with 13 bases left between them. Germline V CDR1 and CDR2: SGHTA, FQGTGA. This CDR3 spans 14 amino acids. The CDR3 sequence is CASSPRPLYQPQHF. Here the CDR3 DNA reads TGTGCCAGCAGCCCACGTCCCCTTTATCAGCCCCAGCATTTT.

The gene calls are TRBV30 and TRBJ1-2; 9 bases map to TRBD1. The junction had 7 bases not matched to a gene; V was cut back by 4 bases and J by 7 bases. The germline V gene encodes CDR1 GTSNPN and CDR2 SVGIG (reference sequence). The CDR3 loop spans 13 amino acids. This chain's CDR3 is CAWNGQGTGGYTF. CDR3 coding DNA: TGTGCCTGGAACGGACAGGGGACGGGTGGCTACACCTTC.

The rearrangement uses TRBV4-1 and TRBJ1-1; D possibly corresponds to TRBD1 (6 bases). The CDR3 is made up of 15 amino acids. The V end lost 5 bases, the J end lost 7 bases, and 20 bases lay between the germline ends. Germline V CDR1 and CDR2: MGHRA, YSYEKL. In DNA, the CDR3 is TGCGCCAGCAGCGACCCCAGGGGAGGGCGGTTTGAAGCTTTCTTT. Amino acids: CASSDPRGGRFEAFF.

This rearrangement joins TRBV27 to TRBJ1-3; D call uncertain. Germline CDR1 is MNHEY and CDR2 is SMNVEV (reference sequence). This CDR3 spans 14 amino acids. The V and J ends lost 3 bases and 2 bases respectively, with 8 bases between them. The chain's CDR3 is CASSLGRAGNTIYF. The CDR3 DNA is TGTGCCAGCAGTTTGGGAAGGGCTGGAAACACCATATATTTT.

DNA of the CDR3: TGTGCCAGCAGCTTTGGGACTAGCGGGAACTACGAGCAGTACTTC. It codes for CASSFGTSGNYEQYF. This chain uses TRBV11-2 with TRBJ2-7; 13 nucleotides line up with TRBD2. Germline CDR1 reads SGHAT; CDR2 reads FQNNGV. The length of the CDR3 is 15 residues. V was clipped by 3 bases and J by 3 bases; unmatched bases: 2.

The V call is TRBV30, the J call TRBJ2-1, with 8 bases aligning to TRBD1. The CDR3 is 14 amino acids. Germline CDR1 GTSNPN, CDR2 SVGIG (reference sequence). J gave up 9 bases and V 4 bases, and 11 bases lay outside the gene matches. CDR3 nucleotide sequence: TGTGCCTGGATTCACCGGGACAGGTCGTTTGAGCAGTTCTTC. Translating it yields CAWIHRDRSFEQFF.

The chain joins TRBV4-3 to TRBJ1-4; tentative D call: TRBD1 (5 bases). The CDR3 contains 14 residues. Trimming stripped 0 bases from V and 4 bases from J, with 6 bases between. CDR1 and CDR2 from the germline V gene are LGHNA and YSLEER. The CDR3 reads CASSQDRDNEKLFF. The CDR3 region has the DNA TGCGCCAGCAGCCAAGACAGGGATAATGAAAAACTGTTTTTT.